This is a list of T cell receptor beta chains from one sample in a study of shared clonotypes between healthy human individuals. The assay was immunoSEQ multiplex PCR, and TCRdb's table has in-frame clones only and misses some. The sample gives 2 million or so clones, approximately 94% of which show up once; roughly 1% is in the top ten. The sample comprised naive CD8+ T cells sorted from blood. The source is a man between 18 and 35 years old in good health. The CDR3 runs from the conserved cysteine through the conserved F or W. A D gene is named only where the DNA matches it firmly. Clone size, where shown, is once, few, many, or a class for clones that have expanded.

- TRBD2 TRBJ2-7 TRBV5-6 TGTGCCAGCAGCCTAGGGACTAGCGGGTCCATCACCTACGAGCAGTACTTC CASSLGTSGSITYEQYF
once - TRBJ2-1 TRBV5-6 TGTGCCAGCAGAGAAGGGAATGAGCAGTTCTTC CASREGNEQFF
once TRBD2 TRBJ2-1 TRBV15 TGTGCCACCAGCAGAGATTTCGGACTAGAGATCAATGAGCAGTTCTTC CATSRDFGLEINEQFF
- - TRBJ2-1 TRBV29-1 TGCAGCGTTGAAGGAGGCGGTAACAATGAGCAGTTCTTC CSVEGGGNNEQFF
- - TRBJ2-1 TRBV6-5 TGTGCCAGCAGCCGGCTGGCGGGAACGTACAATGAGCAGTTCTTC CASSRLAGTYNEQFF
- TRBD1 TRBJ2-7 TRBV5-4 TGTGCCAGCAGCTTCCGGGACAGTGCCTACGAGCAGTACTTC CASSFRDSAYEQYF
- - TRBJ2-3 TRBV13 TGTGCCAGCAGTTGGGGACGCACAGATACGCAGTATTTT CASSWGRTDTQYF
- TRBD1 TRBJ1-1 TRBV6-5 TGTGCCAGCAGGGGGACAGGGGAGAACACTGAAGCTTTCTTT CASRGTGENTEAFF
- - TRBJ2-6 TRBV5-4 TGTGCCAGCAGGGCTTGGGGCTCTGGGGCCAACGTCCTGACTTTC CASRAWGSGANVLTF
- - TRBJ1-6 TRBV9 TGTGCCAGCAGCGTGGGTTCGGATTCACCCCTCCACTTT CASSVGSDSPLHF
few TRBD1 TRBJ2-7 TRBV27 TGTGCCAGCAGTTTATCCGGGACAGCCTACGAGCAGTACTTC CASSLSGTAYEQYF
- - TRBJ2-2 TRBV4-3 TGCGCCAGCAGCCTAGGGACACTGGGGACCGGGGAGCTGTTTTTT CASSLGTLGTGELFF
- TRBD1 TRBJ2-5 TRBV28 TGTGCCAGCAGTAAGGGACAGGGGGTAAGGGAGACCCAGTACTTC CASSKGQGVRETQYF
- - TRBJ2-7 TRBV27 TGTGCCAGCAGTTTAGGGACCTCCTACGAGCAGTACTTC CASSLGTSYEQYF
- TRBD2 TRBJ2-7 TRBV19 TGTGCCAGTAGTATCGGCCTAGCGGGAGGGATTTCCTACGAGCAGTACTTC CASSIGLAGGISYEQYF
- - TRBJ1-2 TRBV5-4 TGTGCCAGCAGCTTGTTATTCGGAGACAACTATGGCTACACCTTC CASSLLFGDNYGYTF
- TRBD1 TRBJ2-7 TRBV27 TGTGCCAGCAGTCCTGGGACAGGGGATTACGAGCAGTACTTC CASSPGTGDYEQYF
- - TRBJ1-2 TRBV6-5 TGTGCCAGCAGTAACAGGGCTAGTGGCTACACCTTC CASSNRASGYTF
- - TRBJ2-7 TRBV27 TGTGCCAGCAGTTTGGCGGGGAATCACTACGAGCAGTACTTC CASSLAGNHYEQYF
- - TRBJ2-3 TRBV2 TGTGCCAGCAGTGAAGGGGGCAAGGGCACAGATACGCAGTATTTT CASSEGGKGTDTQYF
- - TRBJ2-2 TRBV5-4 TGTGCCAGCAGCCCAACCGGAGCGGGCACCGGGGAGCTGTTTTTT CASSPTGAGTGELFF
- TRBD2 TRBJ2-5 TRBV7-3 TGTGCCAGCAGCTTAACAGCGGGGGGCCAAGAGACCCAGTACTTC CASSLTAGGQETQYF
- TRBD2 TRBJ2-7 TRBV7-2 TGTGCCAGCAGCTTCGAGGGACTAGCGGAGGTGGGCTACGAGCAGTACTTC CASSFEGLAEVGYEQYF
- - TRBJ1-3 TRBV4-3 TGCGCCAGCAGCCAGGGCACCGGAGGAGGAAACACCATATATTTT CASSQGTGGGNTIYF
- - TRBJ2-5 TRBV28 TGTGCCCGCCCCCCGGTCCCAATGGAGACCCAGTACTTC CARPPVPMETQYF
- - TRBJ2-1 TRBV5-4 TGTGCCAGCAGGCCGGACAGCCAGGAGCAGTTCTTC CASRPDSQEQFF
- - TRBJ2-5 TRBV28 TGTGCCAGCAGTTCCCTGTCCGAGACCCAGTACTTC CASSSLSETQYF
- - TRBJ2-5 TRBV19 TGTGCCAGTAGTATCTACCTGTGGGGGGCCATGGAGACCCAGTACTTC CASSIYLWGAMETQYF
- - TRBJ2-1 TRBV4-1 TGCGCCAGCAGCCAGCCGGGGGCCTACAATGAGCAGTTCTTC CASSQPGAYNEQFF
- - TRBJ1-2 TRBV12-5 TGTGCTAGTGGTTCCTTCCTCGAAAAGACAGTAGTTAACTATGGCTACACCTTC CASGSFLEKTVVNYGYTF
- TRBD1 TRBJ2-1 TRBV7-9 TGTGCCAGCAGCTCGACAGGGGACGATGAGCAGTTCTTC CASSSTGDDEQFF
- TRBD2 TRBJ2-1 TRBV4-3 TGCGCCAGCAGCCTACTAACTAGCGGCAACAATGAGCAGTTCTTC CASSLLTSGNNEQFF
once TRBD1 TRBJ1-1 TRBV9 TGTGCCAGCAGCGCGACAGGGGGAGGCACTGAAGCTTTCTTT CASSATGGGTEAFF
- - TRBJ1-1 TRBV30 TGTGCCTGGAGTGTTTGGAGGAACACTGAAGCTTTCTTT CAWSVWRNTEAFF
- - TRBJ2-1 TRBV11-2 TGTGCCAGCAGCTTAGTACCCCCGGTGAGGGAACCCTACAATGAGCAGTTCTTC CASSLVPPVREPYNEQFF
- TRBD2 TRBJ2-2 TRBV29-1 TGCAGCGTTGAAGCGGCTAGCGGGAGTACCGGGGAGCTGTTTTTT CSVEAASGSTGELFF
- - TRBJ2-3 TRBV6-5 TGTGCCAGCAGTTACTCGACGGGGGAGCTGGGGCATACGCAGTATTTT CASSYSTGELGHTQYF
- - TRBJ1-2 TRBV5-4 TGTGCCAGCAGCGGATACAACTTCAAGACAACTATTGACTATGGCTACACCTTC CASSGYNFKTTIDYGYTF
- - TRBJ2-1 TRBV5-5 TGTGCCAGCAGCCCACTTGGCAAGGGCAGGGACAATGAGCAGTTCTTC CASSPLGKGRDNEQFF
- TRBD1 TRBJ2-5 TRBV30 TGTGCCTGGAGTTCGGGGACAGGGCAACAGACCCAGTACTTC CAWSSGTGQQTQYF
- - TRBJ1-2 TRBV6-6 TGTGCCAGCAGTTACGGGGGAGGGGATGGCTACACCTTC CASSYGGGDGYTF
- - TRBJ2-1 TRBV7-9 TGTGCCAGCAGCTCCTGGGGGGCGACGAATGAGCAGTTCTTC CASSSWGATNEQFF
- TRBD2 TRBJ2-3 TRBV6-8 TGTGCCAGCAGTTCGCGTAGCGGGAACACAGATACGCAGTATTTT CASSSRSGNTDTQYF